A single sample gave rise to the 17 T cell receptor beta chains below, sequenced in a study of blood T cells in healthy people across ages. Primed by a sample-barcoded 5' primer and a J-beta primer mix, a second PCR proceeded for roughly 7 to 12 cycles. TCRdb re-derived calls from the 5' RACE reads in MiXCR, one entry per CDR3 protein. In the table there are around 2 million distinct CDR3 sequences, 35% to 50% of which are singletons. Material: blood. All receptors come from a human donor in good health.

Comment on this clonotype: One junction end disagrees with the germline gene, perhaps due to a read error. The chain joins TRBV29-1 to TRBJ2-6; D is perhaps TRBD1 (5 bases). Germline V CDR1 and CDR2: SQVTM, ANQGSEA. The CDR3 sequence is 13 residues long. DNA of the CDR3: TGCAGCGTCCGGTACTCTGGGGCCAACGTCCGGACTTTC. It translates to CSVRYSGANVRTF.

The CDR3 sequence is CASSASGGFSETQYF. The DNA of the CDR3 is TGTGCCAGCAGCGCCAGTGGGGGGTTCAGTGAGACCCAGTACTTC. The V gene is TRBV9, the J gene TRBJ2-7; TRBD2 is a possible D gene (6 bases). The closer fit of TRBJ2-5 to the DNA end suggests the J call may be wrong. This CDR3 comprises 15 residues. Germline-derived CDR1 and CDR2 are SGDLS and YYNGEE.

This chain connects TRBV20-1 to TRBJ1-4; D is unresolved. Germline V lookup: CDR1 DFQATT, CDR2 SNEGSKA (reference sequence). The CDR3 runs to 11 residues. Deletions cut 6 bases from V and 5 bases from J, with 7 bases between. CDR3 bases: TGCAGTGCCGCCGGAAATGAAAAACTGTTTTTT. Residues: CSAAGNEKLFF.

The chain has TRBV20-1 and TRBJ2-4; possible D gene TRBD2, 6 bases. The DNA end favors TRBJ2-7, so the J call may be wrong. Germline CDR1 and CDR2: DFQATT and SNEGSKA (reference sequence). The CDR3 runs 14 residues. The CDR3 DNA is TGCAGTGCTAGGCGGGGAGTTTTCTACTACGAGCAGTACTTC. Its protein is CSARRGVFYYEQYF.

Note on this clonotype: One end of the junction does not line up with germline, which may come from a read error. This chain connects TRBV7-9 to TRBJ2-1; TRBD2 matches at 8 bases. The CDR3 spans 16 residues. Germline V CDR1 and CDR2: SEHNR, FQNEAQ (reference sequence). The CDR3 reads CASSLARTSGYNKQFF. DNA of the CDR3: TGTGCCAGCAGCTTAGCTCGTACTAGCGGATACAATAAGCAGTTCTTC. Full variable domain (remainder filled in from reference TRBV7-9 and TRBJ2-1): DTGVSQNPRHKITKRGQNVTFRCDPISEHNRLYWYRQTLGQGPEFLTYFQNEAQLEKSRLLSDRFSAERPKGSFSTLEIQRTEQGDSAMYLCASSLARTSGYNKQFFGPGTRLTVL.

In DNA, the CDR3 is TGCGCCAGCAGCTTGGGAGCGTCCTTCTACAATGAGCAGTTCTTC. Its protein product is CASSLGASFYNEQFF. This chain connects TRBV5-1 to TRBJ2-1; D is unclear. Trimming stripped 0 bases from V and 3 bases from J, with 10 bases between. Germline-derived CDR1 and CDR2 are SGHRS and YFSETQ. The CDR3 is made up of 15 amino acids.

This clonotype was counted ten times or more. The gene calls are TRBV29-1 and TRBJ2-5, with unresolved D. Between the trimmed V and J ends, which lost 4 bases and 5 bases, there was a span of 5 bases. Germline values: CDR1 SQVTM, CDR2 ANQGSEA. The CDR3 runs to 10 residues. CDR3: CSVARETQYF. The CDR3, as DNA: TGCAGCGTTGCGAGGGAGACCCAGTACTTC.

This chain joins TRBV6-1 and TRBJ1-2; perhaps TRBD1 as D (5 bases). This CDR3 contains 15 residues. Germline CDR1 reads MNHNS; CDR2 reads SASEGT. V lost 3 bases, J lost 6 bases, and 17 bases lay in between. The CDR3 coding sequence is TGTGCCAGCAGTGAGGGGGGTAATCTAATCGATGGCTACACCTTC. The encoded protein is CASSEGGNLIDGYTF.

The J gene is TRBJ2-7, the V gene TRBV14; D gene ambiguous. The CDR3 totals 12 residues. Trimming took off 4 bases at V and 8 bases at J, with 12 bases between the two ends. CDR1 and CDR2 from the germline V gene are SGHDN and FVKESK. CDR3 sequence reads: CASSPSLRQQYF. CDR3 coding DNA: TGTGCCAGCAGCCCGTCCCTAAGGCAGCAGTACTTC. The entire variable domain, with the rest obtained from reference TRBV14 and TRBJ2-7, is as follows: EAGVTQFPSHSVIEKGQTVTLRCDPISGHDNLYWYRRVMGKEIKFLLHFVKESKQDESGMPNNRFLAERTGGTYSTLKVQPAELEDSGVYFCASSPSLRQQYFGPGTRLTVT.

This clonotype was detected only a few times. The gene calls are TRBV19 and TRBJ2-5, with D perhaps matching TRBD2 (5 bases). The CDR3 covers 15 residues. Trimming shortened V by 5 bases and J by 4 bases, and 17 bases separated the two germline ends. Germline-derived CDR1 and CDR2 are LNHDA and SQIVND (reference sequence). The CDR3 DNA reads as TGTGCCAGTAGTGCCCTCGGGGTGGGCCCAGAGACCCAGTACTTC. Encoded protein: CASSALGVGPETQYF.

V gene TRBV2 combines with J gene TRBJ1-5, with TRBD1 as a possible D gene (5 bases). Deletions cut 3 bases from V and 0 bases from J, with 12 bases between. Per the germline V gene, CDR1 is SNHLY and CDR2 is FYNNEI. The CDR3 has 16 residues. The CDR3 spells CASSEGPKFSNQPQHF. CDR3 nucleotides: TGTGCCAGCAGTGAGGGACCGAAGTTTAGCAATCAGCCCCAGCATTTT. Full variable domain (remainder filled in from reference TRBV2 and TRBJ1-5): EPEVTQTPSHQVTQMGQEVILRCVPISNHLYFYWYRQILGQKVEFLVSFYNNEISEKSEIFDDQFSVERPDGSNFTLKIRSTKLEDSAMYFCASSEGPKFSNQPQHFGDGTRLSIL.

This clonotype was found a few times. The chain uses TRBV6-2 or TRBV6-3 and TRBJ2-6; D is uncertain. V dropped 1 base and J dropped 2 bases, with 3 bases sitting between them. The CDR3 loop spans 14 amino acids. Germline V gives CDR1 MNHEY, CDR2 SVGEGT. The CDR3 DNA sequence: TGTGCCAGCAGTTACTATACTGGGGCCAACGTCCTGACTTTC. It translates to CASSYYTGANVLTF.

Concerning this clonotype: This may come from a read error, since a much larger clone is one base off. The CDR3 here is CSARDGTAYGYTF. The CDR3, as DNA: TGCAGTGCTAGAGATGGGACAGCCTATGGCTACACCTTC. The rearrangement links TRBV20-1 to TRBJ1-2, with TRBD1 matching 7 bases. CDR3 length: 13 amino acids. Germline assignment: CDR1 DFQATT and CDR2 SNEGSKA (reference sequence). Trimming cost V 0 bases and J 4 bases; bases outside gene matches: 2.

A word on this clonotype: A read error may explain this, as a much larger clone is one base away. The V gene is TRBV29-1, the J gene TRBJ2-1; D might be TRBD1 (5 bases). This CDR3 has 12 amino acids. V was clipped by 1 base and J by 10 bases, with 11 bases between them. Germline CDR1 and CDR2: SQVTM and ANQGSEA. CDR3 loop: CSVEGRAYEQFF. In DNA, the CDR3 is TGCAGCGTTGAAGGCAGGGCCTACGAGCAGTTCTTC.

The rearrangement joins TRBV9 to TRBJ2-7; D perhaps matches TRBD2 (5 bases). This CDR3 is 15 amino acids long. Germline values: CDR1 SGDLS, CDR2 YYNGEE. The V end was cut by 6 bases, the J end by 0 bases, with 16 bases between. CDR3 amino acids: CASTKTGVSSYEQYF. The DNA for the CDR3 is TGTGCCAGCACCAAAACCGGGGTGAGCTCCTACGAGCAGTACTTC.

The J gene is TRBJ1-6, the V gene TRBV18; 7 bases match TRBD1. The V gene's germline CDR1 is KGHSH and CDR2 LQKENI. The CDR3 has 15 amino acids. The V segment lost 3 bases and the J segment 10 bases; nucleotides outside the gene matches: 9. The CDR3 loop is CASSPAEGALSPLHF. CDR3 DNA: TGTGCCAGCTCACCGGCCGAGGGGGCGTTGTCACCCCTCCACTTT.

The J gene is TRBJ1-1, the V gene TRBV28; D unresolved. Trimming pared 8 bases from V and 3 bases from J, leaving 16 bases between. The CDR3 contains 14 residues. Germline V gene data show CDR1 as MDHEN and CDR2 as SYDVKM. The chain's CDR3 is CASRKAGFDTEAFF. As DNA, the CDR3 is TGTGCCAGCCGAAAGGCCGGGTTTGACACTGAAGCTTTCTTT.